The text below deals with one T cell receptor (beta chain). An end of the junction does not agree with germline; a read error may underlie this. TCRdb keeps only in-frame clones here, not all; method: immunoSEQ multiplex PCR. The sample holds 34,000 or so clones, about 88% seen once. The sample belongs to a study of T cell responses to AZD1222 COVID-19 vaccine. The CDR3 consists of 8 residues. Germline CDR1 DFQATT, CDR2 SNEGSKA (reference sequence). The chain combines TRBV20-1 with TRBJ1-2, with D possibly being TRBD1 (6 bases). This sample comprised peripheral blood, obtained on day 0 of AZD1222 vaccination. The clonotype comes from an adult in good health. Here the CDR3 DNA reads TGCAGTGCCGGACAGAGGAAATTC. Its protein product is CSAGQRKF.